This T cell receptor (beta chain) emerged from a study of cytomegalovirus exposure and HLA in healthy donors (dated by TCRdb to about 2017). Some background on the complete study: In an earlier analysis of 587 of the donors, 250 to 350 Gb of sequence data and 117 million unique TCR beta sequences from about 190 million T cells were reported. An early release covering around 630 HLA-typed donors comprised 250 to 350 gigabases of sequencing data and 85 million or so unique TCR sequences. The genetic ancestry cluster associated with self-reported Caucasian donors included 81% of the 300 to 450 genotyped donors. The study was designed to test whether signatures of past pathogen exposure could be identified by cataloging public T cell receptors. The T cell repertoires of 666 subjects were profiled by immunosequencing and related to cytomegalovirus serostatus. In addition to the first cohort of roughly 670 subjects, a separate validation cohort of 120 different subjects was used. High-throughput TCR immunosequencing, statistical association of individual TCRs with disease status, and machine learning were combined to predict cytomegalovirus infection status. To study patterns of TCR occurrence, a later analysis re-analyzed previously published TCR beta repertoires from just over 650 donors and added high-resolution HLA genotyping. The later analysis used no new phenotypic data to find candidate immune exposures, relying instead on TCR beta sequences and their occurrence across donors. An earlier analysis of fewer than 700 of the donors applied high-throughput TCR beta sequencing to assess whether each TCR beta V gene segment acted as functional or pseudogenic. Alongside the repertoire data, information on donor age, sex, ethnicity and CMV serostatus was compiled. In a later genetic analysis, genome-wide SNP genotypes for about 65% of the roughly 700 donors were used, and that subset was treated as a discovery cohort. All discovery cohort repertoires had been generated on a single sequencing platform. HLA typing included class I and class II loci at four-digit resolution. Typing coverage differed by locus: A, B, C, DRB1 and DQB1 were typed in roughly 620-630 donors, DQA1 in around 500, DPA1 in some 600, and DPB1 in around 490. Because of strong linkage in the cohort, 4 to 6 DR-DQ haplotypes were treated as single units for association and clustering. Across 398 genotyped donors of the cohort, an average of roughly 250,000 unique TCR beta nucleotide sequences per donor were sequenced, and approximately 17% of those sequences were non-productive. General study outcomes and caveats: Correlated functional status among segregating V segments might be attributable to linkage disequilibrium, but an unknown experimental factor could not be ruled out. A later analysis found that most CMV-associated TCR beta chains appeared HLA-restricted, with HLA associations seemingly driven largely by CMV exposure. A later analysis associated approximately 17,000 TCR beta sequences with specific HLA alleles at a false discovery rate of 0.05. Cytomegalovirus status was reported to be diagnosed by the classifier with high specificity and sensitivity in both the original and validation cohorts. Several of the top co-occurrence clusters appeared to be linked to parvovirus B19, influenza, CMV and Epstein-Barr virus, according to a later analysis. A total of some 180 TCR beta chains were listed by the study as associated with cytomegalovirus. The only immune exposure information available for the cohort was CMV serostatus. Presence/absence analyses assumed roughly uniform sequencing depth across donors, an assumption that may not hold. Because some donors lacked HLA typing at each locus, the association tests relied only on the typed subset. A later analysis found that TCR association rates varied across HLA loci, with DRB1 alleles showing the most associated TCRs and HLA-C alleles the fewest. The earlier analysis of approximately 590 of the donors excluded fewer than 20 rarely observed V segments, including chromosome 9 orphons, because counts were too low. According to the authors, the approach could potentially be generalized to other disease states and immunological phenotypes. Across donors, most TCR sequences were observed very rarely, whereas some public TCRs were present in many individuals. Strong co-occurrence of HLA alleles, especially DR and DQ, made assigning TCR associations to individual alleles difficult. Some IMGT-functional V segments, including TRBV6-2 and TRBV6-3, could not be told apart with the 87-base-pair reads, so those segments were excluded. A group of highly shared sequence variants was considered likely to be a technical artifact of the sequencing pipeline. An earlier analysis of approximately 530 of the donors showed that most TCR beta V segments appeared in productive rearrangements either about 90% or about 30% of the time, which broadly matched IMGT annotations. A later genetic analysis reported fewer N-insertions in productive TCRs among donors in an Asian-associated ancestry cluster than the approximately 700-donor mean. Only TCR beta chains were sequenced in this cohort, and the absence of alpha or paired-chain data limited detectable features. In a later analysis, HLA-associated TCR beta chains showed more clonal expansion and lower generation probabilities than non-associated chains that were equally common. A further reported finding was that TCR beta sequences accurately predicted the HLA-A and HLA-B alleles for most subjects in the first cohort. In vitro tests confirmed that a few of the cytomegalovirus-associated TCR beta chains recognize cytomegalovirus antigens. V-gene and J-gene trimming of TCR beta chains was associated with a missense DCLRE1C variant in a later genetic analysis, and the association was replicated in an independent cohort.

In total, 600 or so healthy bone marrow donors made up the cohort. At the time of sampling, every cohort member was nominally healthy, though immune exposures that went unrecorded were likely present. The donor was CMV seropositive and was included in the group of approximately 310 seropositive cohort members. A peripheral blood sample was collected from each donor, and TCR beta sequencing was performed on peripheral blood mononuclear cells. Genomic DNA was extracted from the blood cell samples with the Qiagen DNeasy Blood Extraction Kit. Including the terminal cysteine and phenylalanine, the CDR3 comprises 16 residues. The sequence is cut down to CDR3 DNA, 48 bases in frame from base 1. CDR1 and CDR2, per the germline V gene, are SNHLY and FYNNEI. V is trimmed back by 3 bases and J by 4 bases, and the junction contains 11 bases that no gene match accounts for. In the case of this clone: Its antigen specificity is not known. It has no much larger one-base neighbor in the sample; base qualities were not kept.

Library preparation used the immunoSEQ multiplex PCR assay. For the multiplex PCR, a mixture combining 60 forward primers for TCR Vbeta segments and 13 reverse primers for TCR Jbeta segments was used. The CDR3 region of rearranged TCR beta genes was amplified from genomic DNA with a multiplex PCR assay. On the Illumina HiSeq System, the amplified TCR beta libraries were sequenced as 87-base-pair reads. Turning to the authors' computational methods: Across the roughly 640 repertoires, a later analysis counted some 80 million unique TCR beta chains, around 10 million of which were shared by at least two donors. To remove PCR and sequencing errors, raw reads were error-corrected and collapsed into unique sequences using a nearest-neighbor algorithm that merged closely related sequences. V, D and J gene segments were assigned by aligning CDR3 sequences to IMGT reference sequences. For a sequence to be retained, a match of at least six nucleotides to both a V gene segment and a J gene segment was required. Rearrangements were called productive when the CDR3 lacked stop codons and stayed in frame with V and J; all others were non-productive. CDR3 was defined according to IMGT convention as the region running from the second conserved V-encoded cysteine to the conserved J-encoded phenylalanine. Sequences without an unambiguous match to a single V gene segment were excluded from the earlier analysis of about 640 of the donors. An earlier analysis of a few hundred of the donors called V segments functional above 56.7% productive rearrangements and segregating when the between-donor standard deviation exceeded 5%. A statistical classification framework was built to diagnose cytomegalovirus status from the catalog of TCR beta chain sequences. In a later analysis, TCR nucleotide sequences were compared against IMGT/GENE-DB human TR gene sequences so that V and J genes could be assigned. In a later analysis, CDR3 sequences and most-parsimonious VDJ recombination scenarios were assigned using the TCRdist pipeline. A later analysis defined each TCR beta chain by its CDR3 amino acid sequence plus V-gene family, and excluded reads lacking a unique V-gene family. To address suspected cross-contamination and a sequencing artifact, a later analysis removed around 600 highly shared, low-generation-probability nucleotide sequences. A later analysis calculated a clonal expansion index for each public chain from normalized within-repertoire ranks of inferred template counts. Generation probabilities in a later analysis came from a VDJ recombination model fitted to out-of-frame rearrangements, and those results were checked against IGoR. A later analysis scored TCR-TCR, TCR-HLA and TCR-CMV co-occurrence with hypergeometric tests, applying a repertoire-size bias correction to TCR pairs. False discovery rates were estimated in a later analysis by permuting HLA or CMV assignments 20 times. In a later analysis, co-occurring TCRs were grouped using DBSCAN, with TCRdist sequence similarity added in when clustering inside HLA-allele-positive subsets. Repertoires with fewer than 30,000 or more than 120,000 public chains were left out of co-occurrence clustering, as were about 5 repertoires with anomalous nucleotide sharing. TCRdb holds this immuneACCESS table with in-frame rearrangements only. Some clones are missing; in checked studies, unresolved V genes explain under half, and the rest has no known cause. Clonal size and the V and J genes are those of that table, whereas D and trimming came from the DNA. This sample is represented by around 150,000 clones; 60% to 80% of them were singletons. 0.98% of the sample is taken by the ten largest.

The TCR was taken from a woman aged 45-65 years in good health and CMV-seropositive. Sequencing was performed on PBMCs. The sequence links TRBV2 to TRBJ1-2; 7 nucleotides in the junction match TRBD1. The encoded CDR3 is CASSDLWSGQPYGYTF. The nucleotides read TGTGCCAGCAGTGATCTGTGGTCGGGACAGCCCTATGGCTACACCTTC.